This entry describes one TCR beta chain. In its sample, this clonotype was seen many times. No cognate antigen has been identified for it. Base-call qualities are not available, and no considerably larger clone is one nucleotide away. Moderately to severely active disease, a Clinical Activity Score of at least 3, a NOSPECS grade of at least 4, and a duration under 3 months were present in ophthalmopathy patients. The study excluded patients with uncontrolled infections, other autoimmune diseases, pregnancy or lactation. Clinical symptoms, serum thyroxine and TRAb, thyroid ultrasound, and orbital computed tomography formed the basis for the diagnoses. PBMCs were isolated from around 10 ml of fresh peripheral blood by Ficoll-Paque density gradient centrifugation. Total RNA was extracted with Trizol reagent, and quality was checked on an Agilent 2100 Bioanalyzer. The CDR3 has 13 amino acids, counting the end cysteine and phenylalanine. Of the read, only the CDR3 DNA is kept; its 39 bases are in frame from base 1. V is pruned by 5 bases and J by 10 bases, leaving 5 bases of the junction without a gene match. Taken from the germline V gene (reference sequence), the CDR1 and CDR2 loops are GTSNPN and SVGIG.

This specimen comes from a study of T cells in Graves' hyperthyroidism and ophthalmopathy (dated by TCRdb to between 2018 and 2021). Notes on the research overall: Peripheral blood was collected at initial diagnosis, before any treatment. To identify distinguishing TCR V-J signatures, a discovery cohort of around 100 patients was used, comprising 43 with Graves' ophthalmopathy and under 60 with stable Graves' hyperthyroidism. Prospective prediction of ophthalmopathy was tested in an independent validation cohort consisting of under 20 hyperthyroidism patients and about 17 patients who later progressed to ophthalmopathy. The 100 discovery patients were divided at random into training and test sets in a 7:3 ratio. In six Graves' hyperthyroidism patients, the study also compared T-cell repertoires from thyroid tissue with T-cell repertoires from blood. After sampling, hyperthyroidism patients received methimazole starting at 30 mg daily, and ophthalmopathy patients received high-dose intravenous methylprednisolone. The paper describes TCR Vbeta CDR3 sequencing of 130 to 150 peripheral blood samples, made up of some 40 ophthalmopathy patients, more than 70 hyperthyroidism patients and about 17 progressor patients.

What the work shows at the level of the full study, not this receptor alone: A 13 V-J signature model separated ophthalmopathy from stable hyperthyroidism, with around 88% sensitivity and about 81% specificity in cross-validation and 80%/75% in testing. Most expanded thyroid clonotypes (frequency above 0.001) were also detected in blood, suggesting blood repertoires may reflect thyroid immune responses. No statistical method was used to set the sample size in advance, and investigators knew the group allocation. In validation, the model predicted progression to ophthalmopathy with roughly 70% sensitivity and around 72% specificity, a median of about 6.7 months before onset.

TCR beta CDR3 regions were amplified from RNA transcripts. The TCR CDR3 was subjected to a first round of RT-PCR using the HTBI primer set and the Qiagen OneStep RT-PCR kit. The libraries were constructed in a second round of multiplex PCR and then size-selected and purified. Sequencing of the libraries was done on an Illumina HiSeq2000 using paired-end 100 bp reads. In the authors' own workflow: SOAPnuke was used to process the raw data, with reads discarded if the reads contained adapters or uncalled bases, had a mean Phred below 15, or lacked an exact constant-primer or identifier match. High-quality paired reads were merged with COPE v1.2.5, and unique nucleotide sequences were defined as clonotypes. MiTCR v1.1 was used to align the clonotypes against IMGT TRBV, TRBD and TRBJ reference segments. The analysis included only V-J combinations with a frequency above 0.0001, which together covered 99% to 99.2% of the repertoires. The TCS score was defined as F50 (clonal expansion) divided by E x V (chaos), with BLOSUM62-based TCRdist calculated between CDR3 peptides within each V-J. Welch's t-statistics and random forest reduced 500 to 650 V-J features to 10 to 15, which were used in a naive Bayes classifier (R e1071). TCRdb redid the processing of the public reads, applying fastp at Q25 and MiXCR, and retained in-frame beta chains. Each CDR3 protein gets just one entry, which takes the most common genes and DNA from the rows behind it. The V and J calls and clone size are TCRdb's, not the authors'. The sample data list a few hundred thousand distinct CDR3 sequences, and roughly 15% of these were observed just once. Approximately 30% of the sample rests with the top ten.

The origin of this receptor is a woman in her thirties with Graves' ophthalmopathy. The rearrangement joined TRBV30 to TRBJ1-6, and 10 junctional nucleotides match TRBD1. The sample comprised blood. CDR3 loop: CAWARDRGSPLHF. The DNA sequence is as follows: TGTGCCTGGGCCCGGGACAGGGGCTCACCCCTCCACTTT. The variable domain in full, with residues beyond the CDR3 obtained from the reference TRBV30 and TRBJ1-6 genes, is SQTIHQWPATLVQPVGSPLSLECTVEGTSNPNLYWYRQAAGRGLQLLFYSVGIGQISSEVPQNLSASRPQDRQFILSSKKLLLSDSGFYLCAWARDRGSPLHFGNGTRLTVT.